What follows describes a single T cell receptor (beta chain). These data belong to a study of CD8 T cells in Susac syndrome. The wider study: Patients with Susac syndrome, at blood draw, were therapy-naive, on corticosteroids, or on intravenous immunoglobulin alone.

Random hexamers were used to reverse transcribe the RNA input (0.5 to 1 ug). In TCRdb, the immunoSEQ multiplex PCR reads were re-called with MiXCR into one record per CDR3 protein. The data hold fewer than 140,000 distinct CDR3 sequences, with approximately 94% observed a single time. This receptor was identified in a human donor with Susac syndrome. The sequenced sample consisted of CD8+ T cells from PBMCs.

CDR3: CASSLSRATNEKLFF. CDR3 nucleotide sequence: TGTGCCAGCAGCTTAAGCAGGGCCACTAATGAAAAACTGTTTTTT. This chain links TRBV11-2 with TRBJ1-4, with D perhaps matching TRBD1 (5 bases). The CDR3 is 15 residues long. Trimming took off 2 bases at V and 2 bases at J, with 9 bases between the two ends. Germline V lookup: CDR1 SGHAT, CDR2 FQNNGV.